The following is a TCR beta chain sequence with its context. Its antigen is still unknown. These data are taken from a study of fetal regulatory T cell absence and autoimmunity. The wider study: IPEX patients had exocrine pancreas autoimmunity without clinical diabetes.

Sequencing used immunoSEQ multiplex PCR; TCRdb keeps in-frame clones, though not all of them. Among 95,000 or so clones listed, less than 80% were seen once. Regarding the study as a whole: Oligoclonal TCR enrichment in pancreas over cord blood reached over 95-fold for some clones.

Sequencing used pancreas tissue. This clonotype was sampled from a male donor with IPEX syndrome.

The CDR3 here is CASSPGQVYSYEQYF. Here the CDR3 DNA reads TGCGCCAGCAGCCCCGGACAGGTTTACTCCTACGAGCAGTACTTC. V gene TRBV5-1 combines with J gene TRBJ2-7; TRBD1 aligns across 7 bases. Germline V gene data show CDR1 as SGHRS and CDR2 as YFSETQ. The CDR3 loop spans 15 amino acids. V shed 4 bases and J 0 bases; nucleotides not matched to a gene: 7.